The clone carrying this TCR beta chain was detected only a few times. Its antigen is still unknown. This specimen belongs to a study of a mutant IDH1 vaccine in newly diagnosed glioma. The assay was immunoSEQ multiplex PCR, and TCRdb's table has in-frame clones only and misses some. The sample carries around 60,000 clones, roughly 76% recorded once. Trimming cost V 1 base and J 2 bases, with 10 bases left between them. The CDR3 runs 15 residues. CDR1 and CDR2 (germline): LGHNA, YNFKEQ. Time point meaning: week 35, safety follow-up. Alongside topical imiquimod, each dose of vaccine comprised 300 ug of mutant IDH1 20-mer peptide.

The V call is TRBV4-2, the J call TRBJ2-3; D call uncertain. The sequenced sample was PBMCs, obtained from a glioma patient whose treatment included an IDH1 peptide vaccine. This clonotype was sampled from a man aged 35-49 years with glioma. The CDR3 is CASSQAGQTTDTQYF. The CDR3 nucleotides are TGTGCCAGCAGCCAAGCGGGTCAAACCACAGATACGCAGTATTTT.